One sample yielded the 28 T cell receptor beta chains listed below, sequenced in a study of blood T cells in healthy people across ages. Combining a sample-barcoded 5' primer with a J-beta primer mix, a second PCR ran for about 6 to 12 cycles. TCRdb passed the 5' RACE reads through MiXCR, listing each CDR3 protein once. The sample contains 550,000 to 650,000 distinct CDR3 sequences, roughly a quarter of which appear only once. These data are also associated with another study on T cells of mothers and their children.

Sequencing input: blood. These receptors all come from a boy between 2 and 10 years old in good health.

This clonotype was observed a handful of times. The V and J genes are TRBV29-1 and TRBJ1-4; TRBD1 matches at 8 bases. Germline lookup yields CDR1 SQVTM and CDR2 ANQGSEA. The CDR3 has 14 residues. V was pared by 7 bases and J by 10 bases, with 14 bases of the junction left unmatched. The CDR3 protein is CSGVIRGRKGKLFF. Written as DNA, the CDR3 is TGCAGCGGGGTGATCAGGGGGCGTAAGGGAAAACTGTTTTTT.

The rearrangement links TRBV7-9 to TRBJ2-5; D may be TRBD1 (5 bases). This CDR3 is built from 13 residues. Germline V gene data show CDR1 as SEHNR and CDR2 as FQNEAQ (reference sequence). The ends were cut back, 4 bases at V and 5 bases at J, with 11 bases in the middle. CDR3 sequence (DNA): TGTGCCAGCAGCTACCAGGGTTTGGAGACCCAGTACTTC. Its translation: CASSYQGLETQYF. Supplemented by reference TRBV7-9 and TRBJ2-5, the full variable domain reads DTGVSQNPRHKITKRGQNVTFRCDPISEHNRLYWYRQTLGQGPEFLTYFQNEAQLEKSRLLSDRFSAERPKGSFSTLEIQRTEQGDSAMYLCASSYQGLETQYFGPGTRLLVL.

This clonotype was seen a few times. The chain uses TRBV7-8 and TRBJ2-5; 8 positions match TRBD2. Gene TRBJ2-7 matches the end of the DNA better, so the J call may be wrong. The CDR3 is made up of 18 amino acids. The germline V gene has CDR1 SGHVS and CDR2 FQNEAQ. CDR3 loop: CASSLPQYGGTRFDEQYF. CDR3 sequence (DNA): TGTGCCAGCAGCTTACCGCAATACGGGGGGACTAGGTTTGACGAGCAGTACTTC.

The rearrangement uses TRBV2 and TRBJ1-4; the D is unclear. Germline V lookup: CDR1 SNHLY, CDR2 FYNNEI. The V end was cut by 6 bases, the J end by 13 bases, with 24 bases between. There are 15 residues in the CDR3. Here the CDR3 DNA reads TGTGCCAGCAGCCTATTGGGCCAACCCCCATTGGTACTGTTTTTT. Amino acids: CASSLLGQPPLVLFF. Drawing the rest from reference TRBV2 and TRBJ1-4, the complete variable domain is EPEVTQTPSHQVTQMGQEVILRCVPISNHLYFYWYRQILGQKVEFLVSFYNNEISEKSEIFDDQFSVERPDGSNFTLKIRSTKLEDSAMYFCASSLLGQPPLVLFFGSGTQLSVL.

This clonotype has a handful of counts. The chain employs TRBV20-1 and TRBJ2-5, with D perhaps matching TRBD1 (5 bases). Germline CDR1 reads DFQATT; CDR2 reads SNEGSKA (reference sequence). V lost 7 bases and J lost 4, with 10 bases in between. The CDR3 contains 11 residues. As DNA, the CDR3 is TGCAGTGTCAGGGAAGGAGAGACCCAGTACTTC. This codes for CSVREGETQYF.

This chain's CDR3 is CASRLTGGTYEQYF. In nucleotides, the CDR3 is TGTGCCAGCAGATTAACAGGCGGGACCTACGAGCAGTACTTC. This chain connects TRBV6-2 or TRBV6-3 to TRBJ2-5; D might be TRBD2 (6 bases). The J call is doubtful: the DNA matches TRBJ2-7 better. This CDR3 is built from 14 residues. Germline V gene lookup returns CDR1 MNHEY and CDR2 SVGEGT.

This clonotype showed up just a few times. The genes are TRBV20-1 and TRBJ1-6; D may be TRBD1 (5 bases). Per the germline V gene, CDR1 is DFQATT and CDR2 is SNEGSKA (reference sequence). The V end lost 3 bases, the J end lost 7 bases, and 13 bases lay between the germline ends. The CDR3 consists of 14 residues. CDR3 amino acids: CSASLGPTNSPLHF. CDR3 in DNA: TGCAGTGCTAGTTTGGGGCCGACAAATTCACCCCTCCACTTT.

The chain employs TRBV11-2 and TRBJ2-1; 9 bases fit TRBD2. The CDR3 sequence is 14 residues long. The V gene's germline CDR1 is SGHAT and CDR2 FQNNGV. The ends lost 7 bases at V and 8 bases at J; junction bases unmatched: 9. The CDR3, as DNA: TGTGCCAGCAACCCCTGGACTAGCGTTGATGAGCAGTTCTTC. It translates to CASNPWTSVDEQFF.

The chain employs TRBV10-3 and TRBJ2-5, with 7 bases fitting TRBD2. The CDR3 contains 13 residues. Germline CDR1 ENHRY, CDR2 SYGVKD. Germline trimming cut 8 bases from V and 4 bases from J; bases unmatched to any gene: 7. The CDR3 here is CAIATSSGETQYF. DNA for the CDR3: TGTGCCATCGCAACGTCTAGCGGAGAGACCCAGTACTTC.

The J gene is TRBJ2-5, the V gene TRBV12-3 or TRBV12-4; possible D gene TRBD2, 6 bases. V dropped 6 bases and J dropped 5 bases, with 19 bases sitting between them. The CDR3 sequence is 15 residues long. The CDR3 DNA reads as TGTGCCAGCAGCGACACGGGGAGGATGGTGGAGACCCAGTACTTC. This gives the protein CASSDTGRMVETQYF.

This clonotype was recorded a few times. The J gene is TRBJ1-1, the V gene TRBV6-1; the D is unclear. Deletions cut 7 bases from V and 10 bases from J, with 22 bases between. Germline V lookup: CDR1 MNHNS, CDR2 SASEGT. This CDR3 contains 14 residues. CDR3 nucleotide sequence: TGTGCCAGCACCCCTGATTGGGCTTTCGGCGTAGCTTTCTTT. Translating it yields CASTPDWAFGVAFF.

The V gene is TRBV5-1, the J gene TRBJ2-3; D might be TRBD1 (6 bases). The length of the CDR3 is 15 residues. Germline V gene sequence: CDR1 SGHRS, CDR2 YFSETQ. V was trimmed by 4 bases and J by 8 bases, leaving 20 bases between them. The CDR3 loop reads CASSEVLQGPVTQYF. The CDR3 region has the DNA TGCGCCAGCAGCGAGGTCCTACAGGGCCCCGTTACGCAGTATTTT.

In this sample, this clonotype turned up a few times. The chain recombines TRBV20-1 with TRBJ1-1; 9 bases line up with TRBD1. Germline values: CDR1 DFQATT, CDR2 SNEGSKA (reference sequence). V trimming: 2 bases; J trimming: 5 bases; junction bases outside the gene matches: 3. The CDR3 totals 13 residues. In DNA, the CDR3 is TGCAGTGCTAGAAAGACAGGGGGGACTGAAGCTTTCTTT. Translated, it gives CSARKTGGTEAFF.

The chain has TRBV4-3 and TRBJ1-4; D gene unclear. The V gene lost 0 bases and the J gene lost 0 bases, with 8 bases spanning the gap. The CDR3 is made up of 16 amino acids. Germline CDR1 reads LGHNA; CDR2 reads YSLEER. The CDR3 loop is CASSQDGYTTNEKLFF. The CDR3 region has the DNA TGCGCCAGCAGCCAAGATGGATACACAACTAATGAAAAACTGTTTTTT.

This clonotype was detected only a few times. The chain couples TRBV20-1 to TRBJ1-5; tentative D call: TRBD1 (5 bases). Trimming cost V 0 bases and J 4 bases, with 10 bases left between them. Germline V lookup: CDR1 DFQATT, CDR2 SNEGSKA (reference sequence). The CDR3 covers 14 residues. In DNA, the CDR3 is TGCAGTGCTAGAGATGGGGGAGAGAATCAGCCCCAGCATTTT. Translating gives CSARDGGENQPQHF.

V usage is TRBV5-1 and J usage is TRBJ2-1; either TRBD1 or TRBD2 may supply D (5 bases each). Between the trimmed V and J ends, which lost 1 base and 7 bases, there was a span of 12 bases. Germline assignment: CDR1 SGHRS and CDR2 YFSETQ. CDR3 size: 14 residues. Here the CDR3 DNA reads TGCGCCAGCAGCTTGAGGGACCAGGCGAATGAGCAGTTCTTC. Residues: CASSLRDQANEQFF.

This rearrangement joins TRBV10-3 to TRBJ2-3, with 7 bases lining up with TRBD1. Germline CDR1 is ENHRY and CDR2 is SYGVKD. V was pared by 6 bases and J by 1 base, with 7 bases of the junction left unmatched. There are 15 residues in the CDR3. CDR3 in DNA: TGTGCCATCAGCCCGGACAGGCGGGGCACAGATACGCAGTATTTT. This encodes CAISPDRRGTDTQYF.

The chain combines TRBV12-3 or TRBV12-4 with TRBJ1-2; TRBD1 might be the D (5 bases). Trimming shortened V by 7 bases and J by 7 bases, and 13 bases separated the two germline ends. The CDR3 has 12 residues. The DNA for the CDR3 is TGTGCCAGCACTCCTGGGGGGGTTGGCTACACCTTC. This encodes CASTPGGVGYTF.

This clonotype was detected only a few times. J is TRBJ2-5 and V is TRBV5-1, with D perhaps matching TRBD1 or TRBD2 (6 bases each). From germline, CDR1 is SGHRS and CDR2 YFSETQ. With 3 bases removed from V and 3 bases from J, the gap between germline ends came to 15 bases. The CDR3 sequence is 15 residues long. DNA of the CDR3: TGCGCCAGCAGCTCGACCGGGGGCAGGGAAGAGACCCAGTACTTC. Its protein product is CASSSTGGREETQYF. The entire variable domain, with the rest obtained from reference TRBV5-1 and TRBJ2-5, is as follows: KAGVTQTPRYLIKTRGQQVTLSCSPISGHRSVSWYQQTPGQGLQFLFEYFSETQRNKGNFPGRFSGRQFSNSRSEMNVSTLELGDSALYLCASSSTGGREETQYFGPGTRLLVL.

The gene calls are TRBV10-3 and TRBJ2-2, with D possibly TRBD1 on 5 matching bases. Germline V lookup: CDR1 ENHRY, CDR2 SYGVKD. This CDR3 has 14 residues. V was trimmed by 6 bases and J by 0 bases, leaving 8 bases between them. CDR3 bases: TGTGCCATCAGCAGGGTGGCGAACACCGGGGAGCTGTTTTTT. Its protein product is CAISRVANTGELFF.

This clonotype has more than one count but fewer than ten. The chain recombines TRBV30 with TRBJ2-3; D gene uncertain. The germline V gene encodes CDR1 GTSNPN and CDR2 SVGIG (reference sequence). The CDR3 runs 13 residues. V lost 0 bases, J lost 6 bases, and 10 bases lay in between. The DNA of the CDR3 is TGTGCCTGGAGTGTAGGGTCGGAGGATACGCAGTATTTT. It yields the protein CAWSVGSEDTQYF.

The sample holds a few counts of this clonotype. The gene calls are TRBV27 and TRBJ2-1; the D gene is possibly TRBD1 (6 bases). V was trimmed by 6 bases and J by 3 bases, leaving 12 bases between them. Germline V gives CDR1 MNHEY, CDR2 SMNVEV (reference sequence). There are 14 residues in the CDR3. The CDR3 protein is CASRLGGNYNEQFF. The CDR3 DNA reads TGTGCCAGCAGGTTAGGGGGTAACTACAATGAGCAGTTCTTC.

Comment on this clonotype: One end of the junction does not line up with germline, which may come from a read error. This sequence joins TRBV6-4 and TRBJ2-5, with 7 bases matching TRBD2. The end of the DNA fits TRBJ2-1 better, so the J call may be wrong. CDR1 is MRHNA, CDR2 SNTAGT, per germline. CDR3 size: 15 residues. CDR3 residues: CAGSEGGGGESEQFF. The DNA for the CDR3 is TGTGCCGGCAGTGAGGGAGGTGGGGGGGAGAGTGAGCAGTTCTTC.

V usage is TRBV29-1 and J usage is TRBJ2-5, with 8 bases aligning to TRBD2. J was trimmed by 2 bases and V by 4 bases; bases with no gene match: 6. Germline CDR1 reads SQVTM; CDR2 reads ANQGSEA. The CDR3 is 14 residues long. CDR3 region: CSVGLAGPQETQYF. For the CDR3, the DNA is TGCAGCGTTGGGTTAGCGGGGCCTCAAGAGACCCAGTACTTC.

The CDR3 loop reads CASSSGAFGYTF. The CDR3 bases are TGTGCCAGCAGTTCAGGGGCATTCGGCTACACCTTC. The rearrangement joins TRBV6-6 to TRBJ1-2, with D tentatively TRBD1 (6 bases). With 4 bases removed from V and 8 bases from J, the gap between germline ends came to 11 bases. The V gene's germline CDR1 is MNHNY and CDR2 SVGAGI (reference sequence). This CDR3 is 12 amino acids long.

V is TRBV19 and J is TRBJ1-1; possibly TRBD1 for D (5 bases). This CDR3 region has 14 residues. The germline gives CDR1 LNHDA, CDR2 SQIVND (reference sequence). V dropped 7 bases and J dropped 3 bases, with 15 bases sitting between them. The CDR3 sequence is CASNPGAIYTEAFF. CDR3 sequence (DNA): TGTGCCAGTAACCCCGGGGCCATCTACACTGAAGCTTTCTTT.

The rearrangement uses TRBV5-6 and TRBJ2-7, with 8 nucleotides matching TRBD2. The V segment lost 1 base and the J segment 3 bases; nucleotides outside the gene matches: 6. There are 15 residues in the CDR3. Germline CDR1 reads SGHDT; CDR2 reads YYEEEE. The CDR3 reads CASSLRLAGVYEQYF. The CDR3 nucleotides read TGTGCCAGCAGCTTGCGGCTAGCGGGCGTCTACGAGCAGTACTTC.

The chain uses TRBV7-9 and TRBJ2-3, with 7 nucleotides matching TRBD2. The CDR3 is 15 residues long. Germline V CDR1 and CDR2: SEHNR, FQNEAQ (reference sequence). V shed 5 bases, J shed 4 bases, and the junction held 9 bases outside the gene matches. For the CDR3, the DNA is TGTGCCAGCAGCCATAAGACTAGCAGTCCAGATACGCAGTATTTT. As protein: CASSHKTSSPDTQYF.